This TCR beta chain was observed in a study of OX40 agonist ivuxolimab in advanced cancers. The table came from immunoSEQ multiplex PCR; TCRdb's copy has only in-frame clones and leaves some out. The sample consists of some 49,000 clones, about 82% of them appearing once. The length of the CDR3 is 17 residues. Germline CDR1 and CDR2: LGHNA and YSLEER. V was shortened by 0 bases and J by 0 bases, with 14 bases between the two germline ends. The TCR comes from an adult with an advanced solid tumor such as melanoma, head and neck, liver or kidney cancer. The sample in question was CD4+ or CD8+ T cells sorted from blood, obtained in a trial of the OX40 agonist ivuxolimab. This chain uses TRBV4-3 with TRBJ1-2; possibly TRBD1 for D (5 bases). The CDR3 nucleotides read TGCGCCAGCAGCCAAGAGATCCAGGGCGCCTCTAACTATGGCTACACCTTC. This encodes CASSQEIQGASNYGYTF.